This TCR beta chain is drawn from a study of identical twins. Findings and caveats of the study: Fewer insertions marked abundant cord blood beta clonotypes; young adult naive trended weakly, memory not at all.

A remark on this clonotype: The antigen remains undetermined.

A template switching step contributed a universal primer site, while unique molecular identifiers were present in the cDNA. TCRdb re-called the 5' RACE reads with MiXCR, one entry per CDR3 protein. Among some 760,000 distinct CDR3 sequences listed, 18% were seen once. In addition, the sample was reused for a study of T cells expressing NK-cell markers. From that study: Investigators obtained TCR beta repertoires from sorted CD3+CD56+NKG2C+, CD3+CD56+NKG2C- and CD3+CD56-NKG2C+ T cells.

This TCR was recovered from a woman aged 18 to 35 in good health. The sequencing sample was made of PBMCs.

The CDR3 nucleotides are TGTGCCAGCAGCTCAAGCCGCCAGTATCAGGTTTACTTC. Translation gives CASSSSRQYQVYF. The rearrangement links TRBV7-9 to TRBJ2-7; no reliable D call. The CDR3 has 13 residues. The germline V and J ends were trimmed by 4 bases and 13 bases, with 20 bases remaining between them. The germline CDR1 and CDR2 sequences are SEHNR and FQNEAQ (reference sequence).